These 4 T cell receptor beta chains share one sample of origin, sequenced in a study of Ad26.COV2.S vaccination and SARS-CoV-2 variants. Treatment defined: around 19 received Ad26.COV2.S at low or high dose, single or two shots; roughly five received placebo; per-sample allocation not given. Collection of samples fell on day 63 after the first vaccine or placebo injection. Assay: immunoSEQ multiplex PCR; the TCRdb copy retains only in-frame clones and omits some. The sample yields 240,000 or so clones, around 87% seen once. This sample comprised peripheral blood, obtained in a trial of Ad26.COV2.S vaccine versus placebo. These receptor sequences come from a person aged 18-65 years who received the Ad26.COV2.S COVID-19 vaccine or a placebo.

The CDR3 DNA follows: TGTGCCAGTAGTATAGGGATAATGGGCCGACTCAATGAGCAGTTCTTC. It is translated as CASSIGIMGRLNEQFF. This chain connects TRBV19 to TRBJ2-1; D remains unclear. The CDR3 totals 16 residues. Germline V gives CDR1 LNHDA, CDR2 SQIVND (reference sequence). V was cut by 1 base and J by 6 bases, with 16 bases left in between.

The chain combines TRBV2 with TRBJ2-5; D is uncertain. With 7 bases removed from V and 7 bases from J, the gap between germline ends came to 10 bases. CDR3 length equals 11 residues. CDR1 is SNHLY and CDR2 is FYNNEI in the germline V gene. CDR3 sequence (DNA): TGTGCCAGCAAGGGCGGTAGGACCCAGTACTTC. Its translation is CASKGGRTQYF.

This chain joins TRBV12-3 or TRBV12-4 and TRBJ1-2, with D possibly matching TRBD1 (5 bases). The CDR3 length is 13 residues. The V end lost 6 bases, the J end lost 8 bases, and 16 bases lay between the germline ends. CDR3 nucleotides: TGTGCCAGCAGCCCGGGGGTGTCCTACGGCTACACCTTC. Protein sequence: CASSPGVSYGYTF.

The V gene is TRBV10-3, the J gene TRBJ2-1, with 8 bases lining up with TRBD1. The CDR3 consists of 17 residues. Trimming cost V 3 bases and J 0 bases; bases outside gene matches: 7. Germline V gene lookup returns CDR1 ENHRY and CDR2 SYGVKD. CDR3 in DNA: TGTGCCATCAGTGACTCTACAGGGGGAAGCTCCTACAATGAGCAGTTCTTC. Its protein product is CAISDSTGGSSYNEQFF.